The 18 T cell receptor beta chains reported below all come from one sample, sequenced in a study of cytomegalovirus exposure and HLA in healthy donors. The PCR had 60 Vbeta and 13 Jbeta primers. Sequencing used immunoSEQ multiplex PCR; TCRdb keeps in-frame clones, though not all of them. In the table there are 170,000 or so clones, over 65% of which are singletons. The sample comprised PBMCs. The receptor source for this set is a woman in her 40s in good health and CMV-seronegative.

The genes are TRBV11-2 and TRBJ2-6; D is ambiguous. The V end lost 6 bases, the J end lost 0 bases, and 15 bases lay between the germline ends. Germline lookup yields CDR1 SGHAT and CDR2 FQNNGV. The CDR3 has 17 residues. CDR3 in amino acids: CASRRLAASSGANVLTF. CDR3 coding DNA: TGTGCCAGCAGGCGACTGGCTGCAAGCTCTGGGGCCAACGTCCTGACTTTC.

V usage is TRBV4-2 and J usage is TRBJ2-3; 8 nucleotides line up with TRBD2. V trimming: 1 base; J trimming: 6 bases; junction bases outside the gene matches: 9. Per the germline V gene, CDR1 is LGHNA and CDR2 is YNFKEQ. CDR3 length: 16 amino acids. The CDR3 loop reads CASSQARSGGSDTQYF. CDR3 coding DNA: TGTGCCAGCAGCCAAGCGAGAAGCGGGGGATCTGATACGCAGTATTTT.

This clone was seen once. The gene calls are TRBV5-1 and TRBJ1-1; D remains unclear. Trimming removed 0 bases at V and 4 bases at J, with 13 bases between. There are 15 residues in the CDR3. Germline-derived CDR1 and CDR2 are SGHRS and YFSETQ. For the CDR3, the DNA is TGCGCCAGCAGCTTGGTTGGGGAGAGTAGCACTGAAGCTTTCTTT. The encoded protein is CASSLVGESSTEAFF.

This chain connects TRBV7-8 to TRBJ2-7; D is possibly TRBD2 (6 bases). This CDR3 is built from 13 residues. Trimming took 5 bases from V and 5 from J, leaving 13 bases between them. The germline V gene has CDR1 SGHVS and CDR2 FQNEAQ. For the CDR3, the DNA is TGTGCCAGCAGCACCGTGGCGGGGAACGAGCAGTACTTC. Its protein product is CASSTVAGNEQYF.

The table lists this clone with a count of one. The V gene is TRBV18, the J gene TRBJ2-2; 7 nucleotides agree with TRBD1. The CDR3 loop spans 15 amino acids. CDR1 is KGHSH, CDR2 LQKENI, per germline. Germline trimming cut 3 bases from V and 6 bases from J; bases unmatched to any gene: 7. The CDR3 DNA reads as TGTGCCAGCTCACCGGTTAACAGGGGTTCCGGGGAGCTGTTTTTT. Translation gives CASSPVNRGSGELFF.

V gene TRBV7-9 combines with J gene TRBJ2-1; D gene ambiguous. Germline assignment: CDR1 SEHNR and CDR2 FQNEAQ (reference sequence). This CDR3 spans 13 amino acids. Trimming shortened V by 1 base and J by 7 bases, and 8 bases separated the two germline ends. The CDR3 spells CASSLGPVNEQFF. The DNA of the CDR3 is TGTGCCAGCAGCTTAGGGCCAGTAAATGAGCAGTTCTTC.

The chain uses TRBV6-5 and TRBJ2-7, with a weak D call TRBD1 (6 bases). V was clipped by 5 bases and J by 4 bases, with 15 bases between them. Germline V gene data show CDR1 as MNHEY and CDR2 as SVGAGI. The CDR3 runs 14 residues. The CDR3 reads CASSRGQTAYEQYF. Here the CDR3 DNA reads TGTGCCAGCAGTCGAGGACAGACCGCATACGAGCAGTACTTC.

This chain links TRBV11-2 with TRBJ1-1, with D hard to call. V was pared by 6 bases and J by 0 bases, with 14 bases between. CDR1 is SGHAT and CDR2 is FQNNGV in the germline V gene. This CDR3 region has 15 residues. DNA of the CDR3: TGTGCCAGCAGACGGTTGGAGAACATGAACACTGAAGCTTTCTTT. Protein sequence: CASRRLENMNTEAFF.

There are a few counts of this clone. This chain connects TRBV5-1 to TRBJ1-1; possible D gene TRBD1, 5 bases. In germline, CDR1 is SGHRS, CDR2 YFSETQ. Trimming shortened V by 4 bases and J by 8 bases, and 27 bases separated the two germline ends. This CDR3 spans 17 amino acids. CDR3 sequence (DNA): TGCGCCAGCAGCCCCGGAGGGGTTTCCGCCGGCCAAATCGAAGCTTTCTTT. Its protein is CASSPGGVSAGQIEAFF.

This clone was found a few times. CDR3: CASSLWDRGHEQYF. CDR3 sequence (DNA): TGTGCCAGCAGTTTATGGGACAGGGGCCACGAGCAGTACTTC. The gene calls are TRBV28 and TRBJ2-7; the match to TRBD1 covers 9 bases. The CDR3 has 14 residues. V shed 0 bases and J 5 bases; nucleotides not matched to a gene: 2. CDR1 is MDHEN and CDR2 is SYDVKM in the germline V gene.

This clone has more than one count but fewer than ten. The J gene is TRBJ2-3, the V gene TRBV2, with a weak D call TRBD1 (6 bases). The V end lost 6 bases, the J end lost 3 bases, and 7 bases lay between the germline ends. Germline-derived CDR1 and CDR2 are SNHLY and FYNNEI. The CDR3 has 12 amino acids. The CDR3: CASRQGTDTQYF. In nucleotides, the CDR3 is TGTGCCAGCAGACAGGGAACAGATACGCAGTATTTT. Full variable domain (outside the CDR3, taken from reference TRBV2 and TRBJ2-3): EPEVTQTPSHQVTQMGQEVILRCVPISNHLYFYWYRQILGQKVEFLVSFYNNEISEKSEIFDDQFSVERPDGSNFTLKIRSTKLEDSAMYFCASRQGTDTQYFGPGTRLTVL.

This chain links TRBV27 with TRBJ2-7; 7 bases map to TRBD1. CDR1 is MNHEY, CDR2 SMNVEV, per germline (reference sequence). The CDR3 has 13 amino acids. V dropped 5 bases and J dropped 6; count of bases not matched to a gene: 7. CDR3 nucleotides: TGTGCCAGCAGTAAGACAGGGCCCTCCGAGCAGTACTTC. Translating it yields CASSKTGPSEQYF.

This rearrangement joins TRBV6-5 to TRBJ2-7, with D possibly being TRBD2 (5 bases). The CDR3 has 15 amino acids. V was trimmed by 6 bases and J by 3 bases, leaving 18 bases between them. CDR1 and CDR2 from the germline V gene are MNHEY and SVGAGI. CDR3 nucleotide sequence: TGTGCCAGCAGGGAATCTCGGACTCCAAACTACGAGCAGTACTTC. Encoded protein: CASRESRTPNYEQYF.

The chain employs TRBV7-9 and TRBJ2-7, with TRBD1 matching over 10 bases. With V trimmed by 5 bases and J by 1 base, 5 bases remained unmatched. The CDR3 extends over 15 amino acids. CDR1 and CDR2 from the germline V gene are SEHNR and FQNEAQ (reference sequence). CDR3 sequence (DNA): TGTGCCAGCAGCCACCGGGACAGGGGTTCCTACGAGCAGTACTTC. Residues: CASSHRDRGSYEQYF.

The CDR3 nucleotides read TGTGCAAGCCGGATTCCGGGACTAGCGGTTCAAGAGACCCAGTACTTC. It is translated as CASRIPGLAVQETQYF. The rearrangement links TRBV12-2 to TRBJ2-5; TRBD2 is the table's D call, not checked against the DNA. TRBV12-2 is a pseudogene segment. The CDR3 consists of 16 residues.

The chain is built from TRBV7-2 and TRBJ1-1; D is perhaps TRBD1 (6 bases). V was shortened by 5 bases and J by 5 bases, with 15 bases between the two germline ends. Germline lookup yields CDR1 SGHTA and CDR2 FQGNSA. This CDR3 has 14 amino acids. The CDR3 nucleotides read TGTGCCAGCAGCGTATACAGGGTTGAGACTGAAGCTTTCTTT. It codes for CASSVYRVETEAFF.

The V and J genes are TRBV5-1 and TRBJ1-6; possible D gene TRBD1, 5 bases. V gave up 4 bases and J gave up 10 bases, with 12 bases separating them. The CDR3 is made up of 13 amino acids. Germline CDR1 SGHRS, CDR2 YFSETQ. CDR3 nucleotides: TGCGCCAGCAGCGGGGAGGGGAGATCACCCCTCCACTTT. It encodes CASSGEGRSPLHF.

The chain employs TRBV5-1 and TRBJ1-1; TRBD1 agrees at 9 bases. The CDR3 covers 16 residues. V lost 0 bases to trimming and J lost 4 bases; unmatched junction nucleotides: 7. The germline V gene has CDR1 SGHRS and CDR2 YFSETQ. CDR3 in DNA: TGCGCCAGCAGCTTGGCCCCGGGACAGGGCGTCACTGAAGCTTTCTTT. Protein product: CASSLAPGQGVTEAFF.